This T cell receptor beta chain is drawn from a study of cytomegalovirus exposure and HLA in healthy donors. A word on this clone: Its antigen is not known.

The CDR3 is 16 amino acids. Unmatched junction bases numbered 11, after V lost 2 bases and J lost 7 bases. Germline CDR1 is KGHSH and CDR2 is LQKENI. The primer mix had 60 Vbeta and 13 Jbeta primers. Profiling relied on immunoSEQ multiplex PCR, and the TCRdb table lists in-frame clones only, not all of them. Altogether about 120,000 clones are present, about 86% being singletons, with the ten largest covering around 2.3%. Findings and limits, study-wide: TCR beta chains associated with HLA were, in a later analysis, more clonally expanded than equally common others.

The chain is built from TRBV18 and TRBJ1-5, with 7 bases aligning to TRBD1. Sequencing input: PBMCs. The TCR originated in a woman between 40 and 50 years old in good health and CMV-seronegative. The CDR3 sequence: CASSPLGDREGQPQHF. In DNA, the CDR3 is TGTGCCAGCTCACCATTGGGCGACAGGGAAGGACAGCCCCAGCATTTT.